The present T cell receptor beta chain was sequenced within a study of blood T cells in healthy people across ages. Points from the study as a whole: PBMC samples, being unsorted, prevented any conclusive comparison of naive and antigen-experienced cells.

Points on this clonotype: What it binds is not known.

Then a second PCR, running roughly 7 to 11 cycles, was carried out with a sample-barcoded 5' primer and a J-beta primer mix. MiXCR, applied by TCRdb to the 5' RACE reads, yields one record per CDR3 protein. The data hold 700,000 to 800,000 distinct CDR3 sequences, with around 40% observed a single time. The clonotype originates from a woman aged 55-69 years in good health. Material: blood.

In DNA form, the CDR3 reads TGTGCCAGCAGCCACGGACTAAGTCGCGGCTACACCTTC. Its protein is CASSHGLSRGYTF. J is TRBJ1-2 and V is TRBV4-2; no firm D call. Germline V gene data show CDR1 as LGHNA and CDR2 as YNFKEQ. V lost 3 bases and J 8 bases, leaving 13 bases between the germline ends. This CDR3 has 13 residues.